The subject of this entry is one TCR beta chain. The data originate from a study of identical twins. The CDR3 loop spans 17 amino acids. V dropped 1 base and J dropped 0 bases, with 10 bases sitting between them. CDR1 is SGHAT and CDR2 is FQNNGV in the germline V gene. The donor group consisted entirely of healthy Caucasians. Unique molecular identifiers were present on the cDNA, which also gained a universal primer site by template switching. TCRdb redid the calling of the 5' RACE reads with MiXCR, one entry per CDR3 protein. The table has some 1,600,000 distinct CDR3 sequences, about 32% seen once. The rearrangement links TRBV11-2 to TRBJ2-6, with D hard to call. The receptor's source is a newborn girl in good health. The sample taken for sequencing was cord blood. DNA for the CDR3: TGTGCCAGCAGCTTAGGCAAACTAAACTCTGGGGCCAACGTCCTGACTTTC. Amino acid sequence: CASSLGKLNSGANVLTF.